A selection of T cell receptor beta chains follows, all from one sample in a study of Graves' ophthalmopathy and Graves' hyperthyroidism. TCRdb called the multiplex PCR reads again in MiXCR, with one record for every CDR3 protein. Of about 500,000 distinct CDR3 sequences in the sample, roughly an eighth are singletons; the top ten hold 8% to 10%. Sequencing was carried out using blood. The source of these receptors is a woman under 40 with Graves' ophthalmopathy. CDR3s include the opening cysteine and the closing phenylalanine or tryptophan. A D gene is named only where the DNA matches it firmly. Some rows mark clone size as missing; the rest say once, few, many or name a class of expanded clone.

>many|-|TRBJ2-7|TRBV12-3/TRBV12-4
CASSFFVGPYEQYF
TGTGCCAGCAGTTTTTTCGTAGGGCCATACGAGCAGTACTTC
>many|-|TRBJ1-2|TRBV28
CASSLSRADDGYTF
TGTGCCAGCAGTTTATCCAGGGCGGACGATGGCTACACCTTC
>many|-|TRBJ2-5|TRBV10-1
CASSKSTKETQYF
TGCGCCAGCAGTAAGTCGACTAAGGAGACCCAGTACTTC
>many|-|TRBJ1-1|TRBV27
CASSSISTGTSTEAFF
TGTGCCAGCAGTTCAATAAGTACAGGGACGTCGACTGAAGCTTTCTTT
>-|-|TRBJ2-7|TRBV28
CASSFNLGGYYEQYF
TGTGCCAGCAGTTTTAATCTGGGGGGATACTACGAGCAGTACTTC
>many|TRBD1|TRBJ1-1|TRBV11-3
CASSARDSYTEAFF
TGTGCCAGCAGCGCCCGGGACAGCTACACTGAAGCTTTCTTT
>many|TRBD1|TRBJ1-5|TRBV28
CASSLLGTENQPQHF
TGTGCCAGCAGTTTACTAGGGACAGAGAATCAGCCCCAGCATTTT
>many|-|TRBJ2-7|TRBV15
CATSRGRSYEQYF
TGTGCCACCAGCAGAGGAAGAAGCTACGAGCAGTACTTC
>many|TRBD1|TRBJ2-2|TRBV19
CASSIRQGAGELFF
TGTGCCAGTAGTATTCGACAGGGGGCCGGGGAGCTGTTTTTT
>many|-|TRBJ2-7|TRBV12-3/TRBV12-4
CASSFLGYEQYF
TGTGCCAGCAGCTTCCTTGGATACGAGCAGTACTTC
>many|-|TRBJ2-5|TRBV12-3/TRBV12-4
CASSGPGPQETQYF
TGTGCCAGCAGTGGGCCGGGCCCACAAGAGACCCAGTACTTC
>many|-|TRBJ2-2|TRBV20-1
CSAASPTGELFF
TGCAGTGCAGCCTCGCCTACCGGGGAGCTGTTTTTT
>-|-|TRBJ2-2|TRBV9
CASSVGLNNAGELFF
TGTGCCAGCAGCGTAGGACTGAATAACGCCGGGGAGCTGTTTTTT
>-|TRBD1|TRBJ2-1|TRBV30
CTWSVGGFNEQFF
TGTACCTGGAGTGTAGGGGGCTTCAATGAGCAGTTCTTC
>many|-|TRBJ2-7|TRBV27
CASSLSSTYEQYF
TGTGCCAGCAGTTTATCAAGCACCTACGAGCAGTACTTC
>many|TRBD1|TRBJ2-5|TRBV6-1
CASRHAETGEKTQYF
TGTGCCAGCAGGCACGCGGAGACAGGGGAAAAGACCCAGTACTTC
>many|-|TRBJ1-1|TRBV28
CASLTHGGRTKAFF
TGCGCCAGCCTTACTCACGGAGGTAGAACTAAAGCTTTCTTT
>-|-|TRBJ1-1|TRBV28
CASSLWGGRTEAFF
TGTGCCAGCAGTTTATGGGGGGGACGCACTGAAGCTTTCTTT
>few|-|TRBJ2-4|TRBV12-3/TRBV12-4
CASSPRGGSDIQYF
TGTGCCAGCAGCCCTAGGGGGGGGTCGGACATTCAGTACTTC
>many|-|TRBJ1-5|TRBV27
CASSEQGYQPQHF
TGTGCCAGCAGTGAACAGGGCTATCAGCCCCAGCATTTT
>many|-|TRBJ1-2|TRBV5-1
CASSSSGGDYGYTF
TGCGCCAGCAGCTCCAGCGGGGGAGACTATGGCTACACCTTC
>many|-|TRBJ1-6|TRBV7-9
CASSLPSTGGALHF
TGTGCCAGCAGCTTACCCTCGACAGGTGGGGCCCTCCACTTT
>few|TRBD1|TRBJ2-7|TRBV5-4
CASSTQQGASYEQYF
TGTGCCAGCAGCACACAACAGGGGGCCTCCTACGAGCAGTACTTC
>-|TRBD1|TRBJ2-7|TRBV7-9
CASRRLGTGAEQYF
TGTGCCAGCAGACGACTCGGGACAGGGGCCGAGCAGTACTTC
>-|TRBD1|TRBJ2-2|TRBV30
CALSDRASTGELFF
TGTGCCTTAAGCGACAGGGCGTCCACCGGGGAGCTGTTTTTT
>many|TRBD1|TRBJ1-2|TRBV6-1
CAGQGAANYGYTF
TGTGCCGGACAGGGGGCAGCCAACTATGGCTACACCTTC
>few|TRBD1|TRBJ1-1|TRBV11-2
CASSKPQGFATEAFF
TGTGCCAGCAGCAAACCACAGGGGTTTGCCACTGAAGCTTTCTTT
>many|TRBD2|TRBJ2-5|TRBV5-1
CASSLALAGPSQETQYF
TGCGCCAGCAGCTTGGCCTTAGCGGGGCCATCCCAAGAGACCCAGTACTTC
>few|TRBD2|TRBJ2-2|TRBV7-3
CASSTQERGITGELFF
TGTGCCAGCAGCACCCAGGAGCGGGGGATCACCGGGGAGCTGTTTTTT
>many|TRBD1|TRBJ2-2|TRBV12-5
CASGLGTGLTGELFF
TGTGCTAGTGGTTTGGGGACAGGGTTGACCGGGGAGCTGTTTTTT
>many|-|TRBJ1-5|TRBV12-3/TRBV12-4
CASGMYRVSNQPQHF
TGTGCCAGCGGGATGTACAGGGTATCCAATCAGCCCCAGCATTTT
>-|TRBD1|TRBJ1-1|TRBV18
CASSYAGGGNTEAFF
TGTGCCAGCTCATATGCAGGGGGCGGGAACACTGAAGCTTTCTTT
>many|-|TRBJ1-2|TRBV2
CASSEAGVDGYTF
TGTGCCAGCAGTGAAGCGGGAGTCGACGGCTACACCTTC
>many|-|TRBJ1-1|TRBV5-1
CASSYRTMNTEAFF
TGCGCCAGCAGCTATCGAACGATGAACACTGAAGCTTTCTTT
>many|-|TRBJ1-2|TRBV2
CASSDGLLYGYTF
TGTGCCAGCAGTGACGGGCTGCTCTATGGCTACACCTTC
>many|-|TRBJ1-2|TRBV2
CASSSGYPSPNYGYTF
TGTGCCAGCAGTTCGGGGTACCCCTCACCTAACTATGGCTACACCTTC
>many|-|TRBJ2-2|TRBV12-3/TRBV12-4
CASSSAGTGELFF
TGTGCCAGCAGTTCCGCGGGGACCGGGGAGCTGTTTTTT
>many|TRBD1|TRBJ1-5|TRBV20-1
CSARRQGDQPQHF
TGCAGTGCTAGGAGACAGGGCGATCAGCCCCAGCATTTT
>many|TRBD1|TRBJ1-1|TRBV11-1
CASSLVRGQGNTEAFF
TGTGCCAGCAGCTTAGTGCGGGGACAGGGCAACACTGAAGCTTTCTTT
>many|-|TRBJ1-5|TRBV29-1
CSVGQGHNQPQHF
TGCAGCGTTGGTCAGGGCCACAATCAGCCCCAGCATTTT
>few|-|TRBJ2-1|TRBV28
CASSWTVNEQFF
TGTGCCAGCAGTTGGACAGTCAATGAGCAGTTCTTC
>many|-|TRBJ1-2|TRBV19
CASSIVHNGNYGYTF
TGTGCCAGTAGTATAGTGCACAACGGAAACTATGGCTACACCTTC
>many|-|TRBJ2-7|TRBV27
CASSLLGREQYF
TGTGCCAGCAGTTTACTTGGGCGCGAGCAGTACTTC
>many|-|TRBJ2-7|TRBV7-9
CASSPSQGSSYEQYF
TGTGCCAGCAGCCCCTCACAGGGATCCTCCTACGAGCAGTACTTC
>many|-|TRBJ2-7|TRBV28
CASSLRQGRPSYEQYF
TGTGCCAGCAGTTTACGTCAGGGGAGGCCCTCCTACGAGCAGTACTTC
>many|-|TRBJ1-2|TRBV4-1
CASSQVSGSLGYTF
TGCGCCAGCAGCCAAGTGTCAGGGAGTCTGGGCTACACCTTC
>many|-|TRBJ2-5|TRBV30
CAWSVRWDRETQYF
TGTGCCTGGAGTGTACGGTGGGATAGGGAGACCCAGTACTTC
>few|-|TRBJ2-2|TRBV12-5
CASGKPDRNTGELFF
TGTGCTAGTGGTAAACCGGACAGGAACACCGGGGAGCTGTTTTTT
>few|-|TRBJ1-6|TRBV27
CASSFWTLVGDSPLHF
TGTGCCAGCAGTTTTTGGACTTTGGTGGGGGACTCACCCCTCCACTTT
>few|TRBD2|TRBJ2-7|TRBV3-1
CASSQEGTRFSHEQYF
TGTGCCAGCAGCCAAGAAGGGACTAGATTCTCCCACGAGCAGTACTTC
>many|-|TRBJ2-4|TRBV6-5
CASSYSVGEMNIQYF
TGTGCCAGCAGTTACTCAGTCGGTGAGATGAACATTCAGTACTTC
>many|TRBD2|TRBJ2-7|TRBV28
CASTITAGRLQYF
TGTGCCAGCACCATAACAGCGGGGAGATTGCAGTACTTC
>many|TRBD1|TRBJ2-7|TRBV6-5
CASSSGTGMSYEQYF
TGTGCCAGCAGTTCCGGGACAGGGATGTCTTACGAGCAGTACTTC